The clone carrying this TCR beta chain has a single count. The data are from a study of blood T cell repertoires in COVID-19. Profiled with immunoSEQ multiplex PCR; TCRdb holds only in-frame clones, not every one. The table lists 45,000 to 55,000 clones, more than 70% of them singletons. Germline V lookup: CDR1 ENHRY, CDR2 SYGVKD. V shed 7 bases and J 2 bases; nucleotides not matched to a gene: 4. The CDR3 is 14 amino acids. This receptor was obtained from a human donor in a cohort sampled during active COVID-19. The sample comprised peripheral blood. The chain joins TRBV10-3 to TRBJ2-1; 8 bases agree with TRBD2. Written as DNA, the CDR3 is TGTGCCATCAACCCCGGGGGGGCCTACAATGAGCAGTTCTTC. Translation gives CAINPGGAYNEQFF.